The 9 T cell receptor beta chains below were found in one sample sequenced in a study of Ad26.COV2.S vaccination and SARS-CoV-2 variants. Only in-frame clones appear in the TCRdb table, and some are missing; sequencing was by immunoSEQ multiplex PCR. The table shows 290,000 or so clones, with about 89% occurring only once. Treatment given: around 19 received Ad26.COV2.S at low or high dose, single or two shots; about 5 received placebo; per-sample allocation not given. Specimen acquisition occurred on day 63 following the initial vaccine or placebo injection. The sample consisted of peripheral blood, taken in a trial of Ad26.COV2.S vaccine versus placebo. These receptors were obtained from a person between 18 and 59 years old who received the Ad26.COV2.S COVID-19 vaccine or a placebo.

The chain combines TRBV6-5 with TRBJ2-3; D is unresolved. The ends were cut back, 7 bases at V and 1 base at J, with 15 bases in the middle. The CDR3 is 15 residues long. The germline CDR1 and CDR2 sequences are MNHEY and SVGAGI. The CDR3 DNA reads as TGTGCCAGCACTCCGAGAATGGGTCGCACAGATACGCAGTATTTT. This translates into CASTPRMGRTDTQYF.

This clone turned up a few times. The chain combines TRBV3-1 (or the pseudogene TRBV3-2) with TRBJ2-2; 7 bases match TRBD2. The CDR3 covers 15 residues. Germline V gives CDR1 LGHDT, CDR2 YNNKEL (reference sequence). V was clipped by 1 base and J by 7 bases; unmatched bases: 6. DNA of the CDR3: TGTGCCAGCAGCCAAGGCGGGAGTGGTGGCGGGGAGCTGTTTTTT. Translation: CASSQGGSGGGELFF.

The V call is TRBV2, the J call TRBJ1-5; D is unclear. With 4 bases removed from V and 4 bases from J, the gap between germline ends came to 14 bases. The CDR3 consists of 15 residues. Germline assignment: CDR1 SNHLY and CDR2 FYNNEI. In DNA form, the CDR3 reads TGTGCCAGCAGTGTGGCAGGCGCACCAAATCAGCCCCAGCATTTT. Residues: CASSVAGAPNQPQHF.

The chain combines TRBV5-4 with TRBJ2-3; the D is unclear. Per germline, CDR1 SGHNT and CDR2 YYREEE (reference sequence). Trimming pared 4 bases from V and 8 bases from J, leaving 17 bases between. This CDR3 is 14 amino acids long. The CDR3 region is CASSGEDRLGTQYF. DNA for the CDR3: TGTGCCAGCAGCGGGGAAGATAGATTAGGTACGCAGTATTTT.

The CDR3 nucleotides read TGTGCCAGCAGCCACCGGGACAGGGAAGAGACCCAGTACTTC. The encoded protein is CASSHRDREETQYF. The chain has TRBV5-4 and TRBJ2-5, with TRBD1 identical over 9 bases. J lost 3 bases, V lost 4 bases, and 4 bases had no gene match. Germline CDR1 SGHNT, CDR2 YYREEE (reference sequence). The CDR3 consists of 14 residues.

The chain employs TRBV27 and TRBJ1-1; possibly TRBD1 for D (6 bases). There are 14 residues in the CDR3. Germline lookup yields CDR1 MNHEY and CDR2 SMNVEV (reference sequence). Trimming shortened V by 1 base and J by 1 base, and 7 bases separated the two germline ends. This chain's CDR3 is CASSLYRENTEAFF. CDR3 DNA sequence: TGTGCCAGCAGTTTATACAGGGAGAACACTGAAGCTTTCTTT.

V usage is TRBV6-2 or TRBV6-3 and J usage is TRBJ2-2; TRBD1 agrees at 7 bases. The CDR3 runs 16 residues. The germline V gene has CDR1 MNHEY and CDR2 SVGEGT. V was clipped by 0 bases and J by 3 bases; unmatched bases: 4. Here the CDR3 reads CASSYSTGKHTGELFF. The CDR3 nucleotides read TGTGCCAGCAGTTACTCGACAGGGAAGCACACCGGGGAGCTGTTTTTT.

The chain joins TRBV18 to TRBJ2-5; D not certain. V lost 3 bases to trimming and J lost 6 bases, with 14 bases between them. This CDR3 region has 14 residues. Germline V gene sequence: CDR1 KGHSH, CDR2 LQKENI. In DNA form, the CDR3 reads TGTGCCAGCTCACCTGGAATTCCCACGAAGACCCAGTACTTC. It yields the protein CASSPGIPTKTQYF.

This rearrangement joins TRBV5-6 to TRBJ1-2; TRBD1 agrees at 7 bases. The CDR3 is 14 residues long. Germline assignment: CDR1 SGHDT and CDR2 YYEEEE. V lost 6 bases, J lost 3 bases, and 8 bases stayed unmatched. CDR3 sequence reads: CASIKTGTDYGYTF. CDR3 nucleotides: TGTGCCAGCATCAAGACAGGGACCGACTATGGCTACACCTTC. The whole variable domain, remainder taken from reference TRBV5-6 and TRBJ1-2, is DAGVTQSPTHLIKTRGQQVTLRCSPKSGHDTVSWYQQALGQGPQFIFQYYEEEERQRGNFPDRFSGHQFPNYSSELNVNALLLGDSALYLCASIKTGTDYGYTFGSGTRLTVV.